The clone carrying this TCR beta chain was seen once. The CDR3 has 17 residues. V was shortened by 0 bases and J by 0 bases, with 9 bases between the two germline ends. Germline CDR1 is SGHDN and CDR2 is FVKESK. Sequencing used immunoSEQ multiplex PCR; TCRdb keeps in-frame clones, though not all of them. The sample holds tens of thousands of clones, roughly 90% seen once. The data stem from a study of T cell changes during pregnancy in multiple sclerosis. The receptor comes from a female donor with multiple sclerosis, enrolled in a pregnancy study. The source material was peripheral blood, sampled before pregnancy. V usage is TRBV14 and J usage is TRBJ2-6; the D gene is possibly TRBD2 (6 bases). The DNA for the CDR3 is TGTGCCAGCAGCCAAGATAGGGGAGGCTCTGGGGCCAACGTCCTGACTTTC. Protein: CASSQDRGGSGANVLTF.